The 2 T cell receptor beta chains reported below all come from one sample, sequenced in a study of shared clonotypes between healthy human individuals (dated by TCRdb to the early 2020s). To prepare the library, the immunoSEQ multiplex PCR assay was applied. TCRdb took over this immuneACCESS table, retaining in-frame rearrangements with V and J assigned. Such tables are incomplete; in checked studies, under half of the missing clones stem from an unresolved V gene, and the remainder is unexplained. The sample profile shows approximately 1.5 million clones; 98% of them were found once. The ten largest make up roughly 0.45% of the sample. The sequenced sample was naive CD4+ T cells sorted from blood. The label giving this sample's cell subset or site can be read as: CD45RA+ positively selected. These TCRs come from a man younger than 40 in good health.

The gene calls are TRBV7-2 and TRBJ1-5; tentatively, D is TRBD1 (6 bases). V was shortened by 4 bases and J by 4 bases, with 23 bases between the two germline ends. This CDR3 has 18 amino acids. Per the germline V gene, CDR1 is SGHTA and CDR2 is FQGNSA. The CDR3 DNA reads TGTGCCAGCAGCTCGCCGACGGGGGGGCTTGGGCGTAATCAGCCCCAGCATTTT. Translated: CASSSPTGGLGRNQPQHF.

The gene calls are TRBV2 and TRBJ2-6, with D maybe TRBD1 (5 bases). V was shortened by 6 bases and J by 2 bases, with 11 bases between the two germline ends. The germline V gene has CDR1 SNHLY and CDR2 FYNNEI. CDR3 length equals 15 residues. The CDR3 is CASREQVTGANVLTF. The CDR3 nucleotides read TGTGCCAGCAGAGAACAGGTGACTGGGGCCAACGTCCTGACTTTC.